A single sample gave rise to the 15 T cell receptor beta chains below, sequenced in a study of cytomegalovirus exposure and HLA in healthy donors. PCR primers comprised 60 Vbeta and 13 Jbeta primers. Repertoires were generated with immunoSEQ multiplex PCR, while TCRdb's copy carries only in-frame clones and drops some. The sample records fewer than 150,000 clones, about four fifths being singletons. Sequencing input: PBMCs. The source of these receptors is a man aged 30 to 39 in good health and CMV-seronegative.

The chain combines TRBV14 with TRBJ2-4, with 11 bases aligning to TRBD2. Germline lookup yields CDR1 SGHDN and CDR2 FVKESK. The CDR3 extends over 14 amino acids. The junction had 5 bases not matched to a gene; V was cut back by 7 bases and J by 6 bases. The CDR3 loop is CASNLGTSGNIQYF. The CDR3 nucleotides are TGTGCCAGCAACCTCGGGACTAGCGGAAACATTCAGTACTTC.

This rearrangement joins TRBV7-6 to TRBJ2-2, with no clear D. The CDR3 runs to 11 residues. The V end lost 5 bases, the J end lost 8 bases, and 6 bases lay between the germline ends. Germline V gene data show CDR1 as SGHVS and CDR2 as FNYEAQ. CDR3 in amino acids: CASSREGELFF. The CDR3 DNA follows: TGTGCCAGCAGCCGAGAAGGGGAGCTGTTTTTT.

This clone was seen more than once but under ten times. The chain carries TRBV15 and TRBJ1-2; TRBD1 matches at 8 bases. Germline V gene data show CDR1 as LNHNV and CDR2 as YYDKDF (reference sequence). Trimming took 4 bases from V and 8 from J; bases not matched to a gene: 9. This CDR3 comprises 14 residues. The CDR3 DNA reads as TGTGCCACCAGCACTCGTGAGACAGGGGCGGGCTACACCTTC. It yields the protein CATSTRETGAGYTF.

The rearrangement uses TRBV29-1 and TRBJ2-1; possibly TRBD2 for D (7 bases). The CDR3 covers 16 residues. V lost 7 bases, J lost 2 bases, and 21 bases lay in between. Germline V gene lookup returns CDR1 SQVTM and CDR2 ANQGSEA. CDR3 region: CSGEGGQLAPYNEQFF. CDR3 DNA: TGCAGCGGGGAGGGGGGTCAGCTAGCGCCCTACAATGAGCAGTTCTTC.

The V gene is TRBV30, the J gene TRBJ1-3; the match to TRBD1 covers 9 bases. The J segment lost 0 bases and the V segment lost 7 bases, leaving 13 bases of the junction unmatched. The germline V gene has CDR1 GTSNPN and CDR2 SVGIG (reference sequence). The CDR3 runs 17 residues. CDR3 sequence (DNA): TGTGCCTTCTCAACGGGGACAGGGCGCTTCTCTGGAAACACCATATATTTT. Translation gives CAFSTGTGRFSGNTIYF.

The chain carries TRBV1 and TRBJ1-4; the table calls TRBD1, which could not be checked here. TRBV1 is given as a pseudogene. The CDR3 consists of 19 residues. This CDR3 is CTSSYSPTVRGRHNEKLFF. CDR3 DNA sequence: TGCACCAGCAGCTACTCCCCAACAGTCAGGGGCCGTCATAATGAAAAACTGTTTTTT.

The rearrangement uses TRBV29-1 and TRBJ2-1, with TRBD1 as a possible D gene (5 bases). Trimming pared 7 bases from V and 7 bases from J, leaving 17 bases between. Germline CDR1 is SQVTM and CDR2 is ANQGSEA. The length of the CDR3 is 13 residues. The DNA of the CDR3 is TGCAGCGCTAAAGGGGCTATACGAAATGAGCAGTTCTTC. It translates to CSAKGAIRNEQFF.

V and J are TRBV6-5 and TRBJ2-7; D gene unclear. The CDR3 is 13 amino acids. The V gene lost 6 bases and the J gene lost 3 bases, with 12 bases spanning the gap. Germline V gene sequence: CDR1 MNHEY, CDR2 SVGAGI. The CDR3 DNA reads TGTGCCAGCAGCTCTAGAAGAGTCTACGAGCAGTACTTC. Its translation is CASSSRRVYEQYF.

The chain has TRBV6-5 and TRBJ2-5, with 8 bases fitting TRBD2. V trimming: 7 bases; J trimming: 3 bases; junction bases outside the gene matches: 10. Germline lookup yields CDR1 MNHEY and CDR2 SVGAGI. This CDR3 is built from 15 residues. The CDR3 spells CASTGVGGAEETQYF. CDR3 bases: TGTGCCAGCACCGGCGTCGGGGGGGCCGAAGAGACCCAGTACTTC.

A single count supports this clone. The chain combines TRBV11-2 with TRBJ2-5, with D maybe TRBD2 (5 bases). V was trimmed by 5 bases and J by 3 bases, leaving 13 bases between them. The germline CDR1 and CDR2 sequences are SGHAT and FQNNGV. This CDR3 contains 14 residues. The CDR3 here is CASSHSTREETQYF. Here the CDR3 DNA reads TGTGCCAGCAGCCACTCTACTAGAGAAGAGACCCAGTACTTC.

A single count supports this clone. CDR3 DNA sequence: TGTGCCAGCAGCTTCGGACAGCCGTCGAGTGGCTACACCTTC. It yields the protein CASSFGQPSSGYTF. The chain joins TRBV5-4 to TRBJ1-2, with D tentatively TRBD1 (6 bases). V lost 2 bases to trimming and J lost 7 bases, with 15 bases between them. Germline CDR1 is SGHNT and CDR2 is YYREEE (reference sequence). CDR3 length: 14 amino acids.

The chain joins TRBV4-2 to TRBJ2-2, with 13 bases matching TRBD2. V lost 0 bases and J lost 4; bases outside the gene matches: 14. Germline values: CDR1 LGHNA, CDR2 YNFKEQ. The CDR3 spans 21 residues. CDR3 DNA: TGTGCCAGCAGCCAAGATCCACCGGGACTAGCGGGATACGGAGTCACCGGGGAGCTGTTTTTT. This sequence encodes CASSQDPPGLAGYGVTGELFF.

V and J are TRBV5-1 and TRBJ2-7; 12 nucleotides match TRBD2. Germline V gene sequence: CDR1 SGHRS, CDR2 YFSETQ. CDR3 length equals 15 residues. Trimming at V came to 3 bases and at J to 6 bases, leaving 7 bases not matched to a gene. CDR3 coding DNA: TGCGCCAGCAGCTCTGGGACTAGCGGGTCTCTCGAGCAGTACTTC. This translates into CASSSGTSGSLEQYF.

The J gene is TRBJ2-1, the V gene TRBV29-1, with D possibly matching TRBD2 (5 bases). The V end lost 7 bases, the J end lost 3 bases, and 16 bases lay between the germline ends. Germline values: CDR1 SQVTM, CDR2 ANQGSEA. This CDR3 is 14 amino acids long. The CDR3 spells CSAVAGGYYNEQFF. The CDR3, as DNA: TGCAGCGCCGTAGCAGGAGGTTACTACAATGAGCAGTTCTTC.

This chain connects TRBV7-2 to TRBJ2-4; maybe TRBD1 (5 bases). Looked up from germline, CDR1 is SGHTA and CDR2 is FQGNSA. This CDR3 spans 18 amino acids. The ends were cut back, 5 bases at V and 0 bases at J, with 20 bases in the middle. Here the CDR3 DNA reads TGTGCCAGCAGCCAACAGGTGTCAAGCTCCCTAGCCAAAAACATTCAGTACTTC. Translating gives CASSQQVSSSLAKNIQYF.